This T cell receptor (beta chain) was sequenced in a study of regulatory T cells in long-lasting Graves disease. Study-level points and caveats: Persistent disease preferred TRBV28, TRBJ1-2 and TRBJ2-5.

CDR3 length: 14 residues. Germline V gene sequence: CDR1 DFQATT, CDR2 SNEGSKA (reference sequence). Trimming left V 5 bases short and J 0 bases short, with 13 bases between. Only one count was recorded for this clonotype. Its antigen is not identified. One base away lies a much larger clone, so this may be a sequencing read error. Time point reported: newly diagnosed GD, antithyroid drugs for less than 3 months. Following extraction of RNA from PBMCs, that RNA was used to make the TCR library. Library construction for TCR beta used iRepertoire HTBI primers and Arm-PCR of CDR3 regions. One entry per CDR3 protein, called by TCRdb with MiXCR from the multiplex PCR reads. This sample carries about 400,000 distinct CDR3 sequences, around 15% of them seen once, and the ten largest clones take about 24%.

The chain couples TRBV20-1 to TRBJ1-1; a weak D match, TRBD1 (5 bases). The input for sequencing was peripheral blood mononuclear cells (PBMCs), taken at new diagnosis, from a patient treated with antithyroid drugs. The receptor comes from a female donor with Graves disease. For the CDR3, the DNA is TGCAGTGCTGGTCGCGGGGGTGTGAACACTGAAGCTTTCTTT. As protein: CSAGRGGVNTEAFF.